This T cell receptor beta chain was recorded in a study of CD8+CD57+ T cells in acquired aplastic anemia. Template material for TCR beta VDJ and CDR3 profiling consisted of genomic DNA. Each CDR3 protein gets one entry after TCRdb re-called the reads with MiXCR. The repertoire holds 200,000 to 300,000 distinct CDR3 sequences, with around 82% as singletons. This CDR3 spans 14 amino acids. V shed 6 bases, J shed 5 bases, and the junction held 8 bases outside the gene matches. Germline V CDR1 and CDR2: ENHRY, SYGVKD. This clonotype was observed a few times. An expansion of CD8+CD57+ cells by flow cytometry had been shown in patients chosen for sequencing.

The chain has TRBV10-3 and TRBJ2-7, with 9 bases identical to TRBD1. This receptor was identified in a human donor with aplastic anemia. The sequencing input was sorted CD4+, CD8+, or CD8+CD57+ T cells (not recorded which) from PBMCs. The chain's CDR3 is CAISNLGQGDEQYF. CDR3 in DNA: TGTGCCATCAGCAACTTGGGACAGGGTGACGAGCAGTACTTC.